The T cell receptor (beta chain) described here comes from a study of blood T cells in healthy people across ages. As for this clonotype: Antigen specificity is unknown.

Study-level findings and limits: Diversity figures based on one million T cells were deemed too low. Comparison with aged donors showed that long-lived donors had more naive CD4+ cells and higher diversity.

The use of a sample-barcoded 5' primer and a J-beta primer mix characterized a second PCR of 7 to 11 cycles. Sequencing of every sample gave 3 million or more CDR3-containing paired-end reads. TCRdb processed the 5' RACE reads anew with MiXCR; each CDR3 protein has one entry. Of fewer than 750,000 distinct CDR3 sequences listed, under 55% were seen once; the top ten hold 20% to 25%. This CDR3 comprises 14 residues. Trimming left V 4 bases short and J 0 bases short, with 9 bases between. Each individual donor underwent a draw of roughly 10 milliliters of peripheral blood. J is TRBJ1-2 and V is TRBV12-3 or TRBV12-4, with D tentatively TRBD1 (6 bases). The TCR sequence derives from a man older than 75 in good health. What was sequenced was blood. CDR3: CASSWTATNYGYTF. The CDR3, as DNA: TGTGCCAGCAGTTGGACAGCGACTAACTATGGCTACACCTTC.